This TCR beta chain originates from a study of T cell repertoires in cytomegalovirus infection (dated by TCRdb to between 2018 and 2021). For the study in its entirety: The HLA type of each donor mattered for the analysis, because public TCR beta signatures pointed to carriage of CMV infection along with the matching HLA type.

Measured from the cysteine to the phenylalanine, the CDR3 is 16 residues long. The retained sequence is limited to the CDR3, 48 bases, with the frame set at the first base. The germline V gene encodes CDR1 SGHVS and CDR2 FNYEAQ. Deletion took 5 bases off V and 4 bases off J, with a span of 15 bases between the germline ends. TCRdb shows the sequencer as Illumina HiSeq 1500. The raw public data were reprocessed by TCRdb itself: fastp quality trimming at Q25, MiXCR clonotype calling, in-frame beta chains only. Identical CDR3 protein sequences are pooled into one entry, listed with their most common genes and DNA. The sample table holds 150,000 to 200,000 distinct CDR3 sequences, of which nearly 9.5% were seen once. The ten largest clones take up about 4.6% of the sample. The research as a whole found: In the ex vivo response, HLA-C-restricted CMV-specific TCR beta clonotypes were dominant, and in two of eight donors the single most frequent clonotype came from this HLA-C-restricted group. In both this cohort and an independent cohort of 350 or so donors, the cumulative frequency of public TCR beta family members distinguished carriers of CMV infection plus the relevant HLA type.

This clonotype was recorded many times. The clone's antigen remains unknown. The input lacks base qualities; no much larger clone sits a single base away. The TCR was taken from a human donor in good health (CMV status not recorded). Some clones in this sample may be carry-over from other donors' samples. The chain couples TRBV7-6 to TRBJ2-6, with no confident D gene call. Sequenced: PBMCs. For the CDR3, the sequence is CASSPLRATGANVLTF. In nucleotides, the sequence is TGTGCCAGCAGCCCCCTCCGGGCAACCGGGGCCAACGTCCTGACTTTC.